These T cell receptor beta chains were read from a single sample in a study of T-cell reconstitution after alpha-beta-depleted transplantation in children. TCRdb independently ran MiXCR on the PCR reads; one entry per CDR3 protein. The data show roughly 82,000 distinct CDR3 sequences, with roughly 14% seen just once and 25% to 35% held by the top ten. Specimen: PBMCs, mostly from graft donor cells, collected 180 days after TCRalphabeta/CD19-depleted stem cell transplant. These receptors all come from a male patient aged 2-10 years who had a stem cell transplant for acute lymphoblastic leukemia, so the T cells may come from the graft donor. Both conserved end residues are part of each CDR3. The D gene is left open where the match is weak. Only some rows state a clone size, as once, few, many or a class for expanded clones.

d_gene: TRBD1
v_gene: TRBV10-3
j_gene: TRBJ1-1
abundance: few
CDR3aa: CAISSLPLVSGTGVPEAFF
CDR3nt: TGTGCCATCAGTTCCTTACCCCTTGTCTCCGGGACAGGGGTCCCTGAAGCTTTCTTT

d_gene: TRBD1
v_gene: TRBV4-3
j_gene: TRBJ2-5
abundance: few
CDR3aa: CASSHLGTAQETQYF
CDR3nt: TGCGCCAGCAGCCACCTCGGGACAGCTCAAGAGACCCAGTACTTC

d_gene: TRBD1
v_gene: TRBV10-3
j_gene: TRBJ1-1
abundance: many
CDR3aa: CAISRTGNTEAFF
CDR3nt: TGTGCCATCAGTAGGACAGGGAACACTGAAGCTTTCTTT

d_gene: .
v_gene: TRBV3-1
j_gene: TRBJ1-1
abundance: .
CDR3aa: CASSQSGTEAFF
CDR3nt: TGTGCCAGCAGCCAGAGTGGCACTGAAGCTTTCTTT

d_gene: .
v_gene: TRBV20-1
j_gene: TRBJ2-5
abundance: many
CDR3aa: CSGGPQETQYF
CDR3nt: TGCAGTGGGGGGCCTCAGGAGACCCAGTACTTC

d_gene: .
v_gene: TRBV5-1
j_gene: TRBJ2-2
abundance: .
CDR3aa: CASSDSPTGANTGELFF
CDR3nt: TGCGCCAGCAGCGATTCTCCGACGGGAGCGAACACCGGGGAGCTGTTTTTT

d_gene: .
v_gene: TRBV7-2
j_gene: TRBJ2-7
abundance: .
CDR3aa: CASILAPGTEQYF
CDR3nt: TGTGCCAGCATCTTAGCCCCAGGGACCGAGCAGTACTTC

d_gene: TRBD2
v_gene: TRBV4-3
j_gene: TRBJ2-3
abundance: few
CDR3aa: CASSQGTSGGRLDTQYF
CDR3nt: TGCGCCAGCAGCCAAGGGACTAGCGGGGGTCGTTTAGATACGCAGTATTTT

d_gene: .
v_gene: TRBV20-1
j_gene: TRBJ1-4
abundance: few
CDR3aa: CSARRGGGTTNEKLFF
CDR3nt: TGCAGTGCTAGAAGGGGGGGTGGGACAACTAATGAAAAACTGTTTTTT

d_gene: .
v_gene: TRBV12-3/TRBV12-4
j_gene: TRBJ2-3
abundance: .
CDR3aa: CASSLERITDTQYF
CDR3nt: TGTGCCAGCAGTTTAGAGCGGATCACAGATACGCAGTATTTT

d_gene: TRBD1
v_gene: TRBV12-3/TRBV12-4
j_gene: TRBJ1-2
abundance: many
CDR3aa: CASSFFAGQESYGYTF
CDR3nt: TGTGCCAGCAGTTTTTTCGCCGGACAGGAGAGCTATGGCTACACCTTC

d_gene: .
v_gene: TRBV20-1
j_gene: TRBJ1-2
abundance: many
CDR3aa: CSAREPGRGYTF
CDR3nt: TGCAGTGCTAGAGAGCCTGGAAGGGGCTACACCTTC

d_gene: .
v_gene: TRBV18
j_gene: TRBJ2-1
abundance: .
CDR3aa: CASFPVGANEQFF
CDR3nt: TGTGCCAGCTTTCCCGTAGGGGCAAATGAGCAGTTCTTC

d_gene: .
v_gene: TRBV4-3
j_gene: TRBJ1-2
abundance: few
CDR3aa: CASSQESRGSYGYTF
CDR3nt: TGCGCCAGCAGCCAAGAGAGTCGGGGCAGCTATGGCTACACCTTC

d_gene: .
v_gene: TRBV6-1
j_gene: TRBJ1-2
abundance: .
CDR3aa: CASSVMGGYTF
CDR3nt: TGTGCCAGCAGCGTCATGGGCGGCTACACCTTC

d_gene: TRBD1
v_gene: TRBV7-2
j_gene: TRBJ2-3
abundance: few
CDR3aa: CASSLDSGTGPNF
CDR3nt: TGTGCCAGCAGCTTAGACTCCGGGACAGGGCCAAATTTT

d_gene: TRBD1
v_gene: TRBV12-3/TRBV12-4
j_gene: TRBJ2-3
abundance: .
CDR3aa: CASSLTGDTDTQYF
CDR3nt: TGTGCCAGCAGTTTGACAGGGGACACAGATACGCAGTATTTT